The 15 T cell receptor beta chains presented below share a single source sample, sequenced in a study of PD-1 blockade in classical Hodgkin lymphoma. After autologous stem cell transplantation all patients relapsed, and prior brentuximab vedotin exposure differed between cohorts. TCRdb's copy holds only in-frame clones and misses some; the assay was immunoSEQ multiplex PCR. The sample includes more than 40,000 clones, roughly 70% of them seen just once. The material sequenced was peripheral blood mononuclear cells (PBMCs), taken at baseline. These receptors were obtained from a human donor with classical Hodgkin lymphoma.

A word on this clone: At one boundary the junction diverges from the germline segment, which might be a read error. CDR3: CASRIAGGVNNEQFF. The CDR3 DNA sequence: TGTGCCAGTAGAATAGCGGGAGGGGTCAACAATGAGCAGTTCTTC. This chain links TRBV19 with TRBJ2-1, with TRBD2 matching over 11 bases. Germline CDR1 is LNHDA and CDR2 is SQIVND (reference sequence). The CDR3 runs to 15 residues.

The sample holds a few counts of this clone. This chain joins TRBV7-9 and TRBJ1-4; D uncertain. The ends were cut back, 1 base at V and 8 bases at J, with 5 bases in the middle. This CDR3 comprises 12 residues. Germline lookup yields CDR1 SEHNR and CDR2 FQNEAQ (reference sequence). As DNA, the CDR3 is TGTGCCAGCAGCTTAGTTCAGGAAAAACTGTTTTTT. As protein: CASSLVQEKLFF.

V usage is TRBV10-3 and J usage is TRBJ2-1; the D call may be TRBD1 or TRBD2 (6 bases each). Trimming removed 6 bases from V and 6 bases from J, with 9 bases in between. The CDR3 consists of 12 residues. Germline V gives CDR1 ENHRY, CDR2 SYGVKD. CDR3: CAIRSGANEQFF. The CDR3 DNA reads TGTGCCATCAGATCGGGGGCCAATGAGCAGTTCTTC.

The rearrangement uses TRBV10-1 and TRBJ2-1; 7 bases are shared with TRBD2. CDR3 length: 18 residues. After removal of 6 bases from V and 2 bases from J, the junction contained 16 bases not matched to a gene. Per germline, CDR1 WNHNN and CDR2 SYGVQD (reference sequence). The CDR3 loop is CASSPGSAGAGPYNEQFF. The CDR3 DNA is TGCGCCAGCAGCCCGGGCTCGGCGGGAGCGGGGCCCTACAATGAGCAGTTCTTC.

The chain is built from TRBV9 and TRBJ2-3; 11 bases match TRBD2. Unmatched junction bases numbered 6, after V lost 4 bases and J lost 5 bases. This CDR3 region has 15 residues. CDR1 is SGDLS and CDR2 is YYNGEE in the germline V gene. The CDR3 is CASSNEGTSGDTQYF. Written as DNA, the CDR3 is TGTGCCAGCAGCAACGAAGGGACTAGCGGAGATACGCAGTATTTT. The complete variable domain, with remaining parts taken from reference TRBV9 and TRBJ2-3, reads DSGVTQTPKHLITATGQRVTLRCSPRSGDLSVYWYQQSLDQGLQFLIQYYNGEERAKGNILERFSAQQFPDLHSELNLSSLELGDSALYFCASSNEGTSGDTQYFGPGTRLTVL.

This clone came up once. The chain has TRBV13 and TRBJ2-3, with 7 bases fitting TRBD1. Looked up from germline, CDR1 is PRHDT and CDR2 is FYEKMQ (reference sequence). J was trimmed by 1 base and V by 2 bases; bases with no gene match: 6. This CDR3 contains 16 residues. CDR3: CASSLSAGGGTDTQYF. In nucleotides, the CDR3 is TGTGCCAGCAGCTTATCCGCAGGGGGAGGCACAGATACGCAGTATTTT. Filled out from reference TRBV13 and TRBJ2-3, the complete variable domain reads AAGVIQSPRHLIKEKRETATLKCYPIPRHDTVYWYQQGPGQDPQFLISFYEKMQSDKGSIPDRFSAQQFSDYHSELNMSSLELGDSALYFCASSLSAGGGTDTQYFGPGTRLTVL.

CDR3 nucleotides: TGTGCCAGCAGCCCACAGGGTTCTGGAAACACCATATATTTT. This translates into CASSPQGSGNTIYF. The chain carries TRBV6-5 and TRBJ1-3; D might be TRBD1 (6 bases). The CDR3 loop spans 14 amino acids. From germline, CDR1 is MNHEY and CDR2 SVGAGI. Trimming took off 6 bases at V and 1 base at J, with 10 bases between the two ends.

The J gene is TRBJ1-4, the V gene TRBV18, with D uncertain. The length of the CDR3 is 17 residues. The germline V gene has CDR1 KGHSH and CDR2 LQKENI. Between the trimmed V and J ends, which lost 1 base and 0 bases, there was a span of 12 bases. The CDR3 DNA follows: TGTGCCAGCTCACCACTGATGTCAGGACCAACTAATGAAAAACTGTTTTTT. It encodes CASSPLMSGPTNEKLFF.

The chain couples TRBV27 to TRBJ2-2, with D unclear. Trimming took 2 bases from V and 2 from J, leaving 6 bases between them. The CDR3 runs to 14 residues. Germline-derived CDR1 and CDR2 are MNHEY and SMNVEV (reference sequence). CDR3 sequence: CASSLSPNTGELFF. For the CDR3, the DNA is TGTGCCAGCAGTTTAAGCCCAAACACCGGGGAGCTGTTTTTT.

V gene TRBV18 combines with J gene TRBJ1-5; the D gene is possibly TRBD1 (5 bases). V was trimmed by 2 bases and J by 2 bases, leaving 10 bases between them. The CDR3 consists of 15 residues. Germline V gene sequence: CDR1 KGHSH, CDR2 LQKENI. Here the CDR3 reads CASSPAGLGNQPQHF. CDR3 coding DNA: TGTGCCAGCTCACCAGCAGGGTTGGGCAATCAGCCCCAGCATTTT.

This clone was picked up one time. The V and J genes are TRBV7-9 and TRBJ2-3; no definite D call. Germline V gives CDR1 SEHNR, CDR2 FQNEAQ (reference sequence). Trimming stripped 4 bases from V and 5 bases from J, with 7 bases between. The CDR3 runs to 12 residues. The CDR3 is CASSSPQDTQYF. CDR3 sequence (DNA): TGTGCCAGCAGCTCCCCTCAAGATACGCAGTATTTT.

This CDR3 is CASSSFLSRYGYTF. The CDR3 DNA reads as TGTGCCAGCAGCTCCTTTCTGAGCCGATATGGCTACACCTTC. The chain has TRBV7-2 and TRBJ1-2; D is unresolved. V dropped 4 bases and J dropped 5 bases, with 14 bases sitting between them. Germline assignment: CDR1 SGHTA and CDR2 FQGNSA. This CDR3 has 14 residues. Full variable domain (remainder filled in from reference TRBV7-2 and TRBJ1-2): GAGVSQSPSNKVTEKGKDVELRCDPISGHTALYWYRQSLGQGLEFLIYFQGNSAPDKSGLPSDRFSAERTGGSVSTLTIQRTQQEDSAVYLCASSSFLSRYGYTFGSGTRLTVV.

J is TRBJ2-5 and V is TRBV7-9; D is uncertain. Gene TRBJ2-7 matches the end of the DNA better, so the J call may be wrong. CDR3 length: 13 amino acids. Germline-derived CDR1 and CDR2 are SEHNR and FQNEAQ (reference sequence). The CDR3 protein is CASSFTASGEQYF. The CDR3 DNA reads TGTGCCAGCAGCTTTACGGCGTCGGGCGAGCAGTACTTC.

V is TRBV20-1 and J is TRBJ2-7, with D possibly TRBD2 on 6 matching bases. Germline V gives CDR1 DFQATT, CDR2 SNEGSKA (reference sequence). The germline V and J ends were trimmed by 5 bases and 6 bases, with 8 bases remaining between them. The CDR3 totals 10 residues. CDR3 in DNA: TGCAGTGCTCCGGGGGTCGAGCAGTACTTC. It translates to CSAPGVEQYF.

Concerning this clone: This specimen includes other DNA sequences encoding the same CDR3. The chain employs TRBV14 and TRBJ2-2, with 7 nucleotides matching TRBD1. The germline gives CDR1 SGHDN, CDR2 FVKESK. The CDR3 length is 15 residues. Trimming cost V 1 base and J 2 bases; bases outside gene matches: 1. The CDR3 protein is CASSQGQGNTGELFF. In nucleotides, the CDR3 is TGTGCCAGCAGCCAAGGACAGGGAAACACCGGGGAGCTGTTTTTT.